This T cell receptor (beta chain) is drawn from a study of T cell responses to AZD1222 COVID-19 vaccine. The study's findings and limits: With two AZD1222 doses given, Spike-specific TCR breadth and depth both rose. White British people made up most donors, females outnumbered males, and clonal diversity was possibly underestimated.

Details on this clone: Antigen unknown.

Sequenced by immunoSEQ multiplex PCR; TCRdb stores in-frame clones only, minus some. Counted here are under 150,000 clones, nearly 90% occurring once; the ten biggest clones make up roughly 5.7%. The CDR3 is made up of 14 amino acids. V dropped 5 bases and J dropped 7 bases, with 12 bases sitting between them. Germline V CDR1 and CDR2: MNHNS, SASEGT. The sample was peripheral blood, taken 28 days after the second AZD1222 dose. The chain has TRBV6-1 and TRBJ1-6; no firm D call. The TCR was taken from an adult who received the AZD1222 COVID-19 vaccine. The CDR3 bases are TGTGCCAGCAGTCCCGGACGGCAGAATTCACCCCTCCACTTT. Its translation is CASSPGRQNSPLHF.